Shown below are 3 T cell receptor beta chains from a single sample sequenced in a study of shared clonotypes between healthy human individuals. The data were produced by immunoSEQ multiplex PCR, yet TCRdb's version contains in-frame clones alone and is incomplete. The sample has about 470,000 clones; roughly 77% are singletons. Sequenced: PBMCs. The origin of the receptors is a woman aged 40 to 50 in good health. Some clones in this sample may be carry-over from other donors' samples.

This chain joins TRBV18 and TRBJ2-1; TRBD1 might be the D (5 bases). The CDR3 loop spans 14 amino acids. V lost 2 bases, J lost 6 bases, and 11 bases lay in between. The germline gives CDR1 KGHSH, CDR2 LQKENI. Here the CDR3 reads CASSPGRGGNEQFF. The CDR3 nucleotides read TGTGCCAGCTCACCAGGTAGGGGCGGCAATGAGCAGTTCTTC.

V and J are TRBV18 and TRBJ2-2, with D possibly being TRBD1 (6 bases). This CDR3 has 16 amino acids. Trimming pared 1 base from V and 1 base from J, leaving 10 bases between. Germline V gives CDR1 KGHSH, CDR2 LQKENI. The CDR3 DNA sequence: TGTGCCAGCTCACCACGAAAGGGACAGAACACCGGGGAGCTGTTTTTT. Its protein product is CASSPRKGQNTGELFF.

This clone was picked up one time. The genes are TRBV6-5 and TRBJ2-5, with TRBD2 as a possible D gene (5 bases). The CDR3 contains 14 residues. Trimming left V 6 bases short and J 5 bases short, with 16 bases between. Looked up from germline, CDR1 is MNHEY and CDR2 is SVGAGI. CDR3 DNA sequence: TGTGCCAGCAGCTCGTCGCTACCGGGGGAGACCCAGTACTTC. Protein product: CASSSSLPGETQYF.